The T cell receptor (beta chain) under discussion was sequenced for a study of blood T cell repertoires in COVID-19. Turning to the study itself: COVID-19 samples from acute and convalescent phases originated in the United States, Italy and Spain.

Donors in Cohort 3 counted as recovered after two negative PCRs, clearance, or symptom resolution. TCRdb keeps only in-frame clones here, not all; method: immunoSEQ multiplex PCR. This repertoire shows about 480,000 clones, 88% found once; its top ten account for 1.8%. The CDR3 covers 14 residues. V shed 1 base and J 10 bases; nucleotides not matched to a gene: 7. Germline loops: CDR1 LNHDA, CDR2 SQIVND (reference sequence). Source material: PBMCs or T cells enriched from blood (not recorded which). The chain couples TRBV19 to TRBJ2-3, with TRBD2 identical over 8 bases. This TCR derives from a woman aged 40-49 years who had recovered from COVID-19. CDR3 DNA: TGTGCCAGTAGTATAGTTAGCGGGAAAAGGGCGCAGTATTTT. Encoded protein: CASSIVSGKRAQYF.